Described below is a single TCR beta chain sequence and its context. The data belong to a study of blood T cell repertoires in COVID-19. Study-level information: COVID-19 samples from acute and convalescent phases originated in the United States, Italy and Spain. T cells, B-cell-depleted T cells, or PBMCs supplied cDNA or gDNA.

Original analysis: Cell counts per sample came from amplifying reference gene primers. Here immunoSEQ multiplex PCR was the method, and the copy in TCRdb shows in-frame clones only, minus some. For V, J and clone size, that table is used; D and trimming come from the DNA. The sample has more than 75,000 clones, under 90% seen once. The CDR3 runs 16 residues. V was clipped by 3 bases and J by 3 bases; unmatched bases: 6. Per germline, CDR1 LGHDT and CDR2 YNNKEL (reference sequence). The sequence derives from a human donor in a cohort sampled during active COVID-19. The chain joins TRBV3-1 (or the pseudogene TRBV3-2) to TRBJ2-3; 10 nucleotides agree with TRBD2. The sample taken for sequencing was peripheral blood. CDR3 nucleotides: TGTGCCAGCAGCCATATTCTAGCGGGGGAAACAGATACGCAGTATTTT. Amino acids: CASSHILAGETDTQYF.